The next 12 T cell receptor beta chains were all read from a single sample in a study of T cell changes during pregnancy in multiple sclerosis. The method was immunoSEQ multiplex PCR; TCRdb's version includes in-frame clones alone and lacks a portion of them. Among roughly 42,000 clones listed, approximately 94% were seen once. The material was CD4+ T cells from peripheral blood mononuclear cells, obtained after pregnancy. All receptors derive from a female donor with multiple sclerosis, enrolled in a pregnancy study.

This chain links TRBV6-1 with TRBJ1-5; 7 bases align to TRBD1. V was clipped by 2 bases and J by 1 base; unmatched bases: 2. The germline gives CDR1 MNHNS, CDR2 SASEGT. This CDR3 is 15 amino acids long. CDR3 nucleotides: TGTGCCAGCAGTGAATGGGGACAGAGCAATCAGCCCCAGCATTTT. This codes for CASSEWGQSNQPQHF.

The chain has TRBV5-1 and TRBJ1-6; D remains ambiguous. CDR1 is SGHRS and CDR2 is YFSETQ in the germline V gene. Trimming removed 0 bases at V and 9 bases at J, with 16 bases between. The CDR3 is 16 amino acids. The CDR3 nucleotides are TGCGCCAGCAGCTTGGCTAGCGCTCATGTAGGTTCACCCCTCCACTTT. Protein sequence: CASSLASAHVGSPLHF.

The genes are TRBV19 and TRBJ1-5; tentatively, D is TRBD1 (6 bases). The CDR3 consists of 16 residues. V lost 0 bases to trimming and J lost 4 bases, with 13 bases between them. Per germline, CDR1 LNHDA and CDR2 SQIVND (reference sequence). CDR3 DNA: TGTGCCAGTAGTATAGACAGGGGAAGTACAAATCAGCCCCAGCATTTT. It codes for CASSIDRGSTNQPQHF.

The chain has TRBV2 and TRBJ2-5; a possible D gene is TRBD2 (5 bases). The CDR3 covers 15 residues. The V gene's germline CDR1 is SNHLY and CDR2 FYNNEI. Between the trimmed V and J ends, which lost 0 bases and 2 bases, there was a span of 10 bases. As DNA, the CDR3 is TGTGCCAGCAGTGAAGCTCGGGGAACACAAGAGACCCAGTACTTC. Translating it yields CASSEARGTQETQYF.

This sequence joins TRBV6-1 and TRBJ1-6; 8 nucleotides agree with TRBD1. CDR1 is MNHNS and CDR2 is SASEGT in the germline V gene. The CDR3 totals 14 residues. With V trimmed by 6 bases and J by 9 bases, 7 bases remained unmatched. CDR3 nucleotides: TGTGCCAGCAGGATGACAGGGGTAGTTTCACCCCTCCACTTT. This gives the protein CASRMTGVVSPLHF.

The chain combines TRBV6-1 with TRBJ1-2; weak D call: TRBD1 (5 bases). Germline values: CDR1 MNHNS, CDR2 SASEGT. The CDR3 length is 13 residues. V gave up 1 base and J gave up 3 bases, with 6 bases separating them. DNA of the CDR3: TGTGCCAGCAGTGAAGGCAGGGACTATGGCTACACCTTC. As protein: CASSEGRDYGYTF.

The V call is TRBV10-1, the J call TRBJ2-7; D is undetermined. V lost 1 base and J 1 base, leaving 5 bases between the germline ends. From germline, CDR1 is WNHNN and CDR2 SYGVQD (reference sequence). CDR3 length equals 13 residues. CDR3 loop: CASSEYRSYEQYF. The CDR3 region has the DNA TGCGCCAGCAGTGAGTACAGATCCTACGAGCAGTACTTC.

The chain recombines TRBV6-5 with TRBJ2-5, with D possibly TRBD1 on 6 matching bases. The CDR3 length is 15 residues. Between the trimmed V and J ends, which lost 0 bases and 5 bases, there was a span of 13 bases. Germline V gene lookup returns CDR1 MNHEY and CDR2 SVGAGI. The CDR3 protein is CASSYSIGGRETQYF. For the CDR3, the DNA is TGTGCCAGCAGTTACTCGATTGGGGGCCGGGAGACCCAGTACTTC.

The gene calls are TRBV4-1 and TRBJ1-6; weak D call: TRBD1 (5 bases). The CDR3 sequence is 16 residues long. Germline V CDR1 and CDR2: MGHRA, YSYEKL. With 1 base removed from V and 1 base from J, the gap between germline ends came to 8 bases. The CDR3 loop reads CASSQVGGSYNSPLHF. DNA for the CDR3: TGCGCCAGCAGCCAAGTCGGGGGGTCCTATAATTCACCCCTCCACTTT.

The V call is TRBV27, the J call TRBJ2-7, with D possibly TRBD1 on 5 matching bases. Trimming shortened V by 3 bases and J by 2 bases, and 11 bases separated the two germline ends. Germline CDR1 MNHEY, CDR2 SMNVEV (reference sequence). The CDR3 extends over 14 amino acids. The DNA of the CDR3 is TGTGCCAGCAGTTTCGACGGCAGGGCCTACGAGCAGTACTTC. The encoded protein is CASSFDGRAYEQYF.

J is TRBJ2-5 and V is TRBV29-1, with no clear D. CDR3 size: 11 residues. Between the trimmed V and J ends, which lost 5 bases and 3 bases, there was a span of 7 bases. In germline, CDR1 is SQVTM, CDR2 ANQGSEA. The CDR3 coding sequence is TGCAGCGTTCGCCGGGAAGAGACCCAGTACTTC. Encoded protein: CSVRREETQYF.

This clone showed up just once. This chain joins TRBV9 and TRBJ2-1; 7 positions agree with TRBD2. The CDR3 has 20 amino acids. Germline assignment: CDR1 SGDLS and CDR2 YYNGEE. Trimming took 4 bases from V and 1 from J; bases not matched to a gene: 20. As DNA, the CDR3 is TGTGCCAGCAGCCAGTGGGAGGGGTGGGGGTTTCAAAAGTCCTACAATGAGCAGTTCTTC. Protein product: CASSQWEGWGFQKSYNEQFF.